Included here is one TCR beta chain sequence, with context. No antigen is known for it. Base qualities were left out, and no much larger clone turns up one base away. This record comes from a study of yellow fever vaccine responses in identical twins (dated by TCRdb to the late 2010s). For context, the study as a whole: The study precisely tracked vaccine-responding T cell clones in identical twins. Overall results and qualifications from the work: According to the authors, the vaccine-induced T cell response in identical twins seemed to be partly convergent and partly specific to each individual.

There are 11 amino acids in the CDR3, from cysteine to phenylalanine inclusive. Only CDR3 DNA is held: 33 bases, read in frame from base 1. V is pared back by 7 bases and J by 5 bases, with 11 bases lying between the germline termini. Reading the germline V gene gives CDR1 SQVTM and CDR2 ANQGSEA. The library was produced with RT-PCR. Sequenced using an Illumina HiSeq 2500. TCRdb handled the public reads itself, with Q25 trimming in fastp and clone calling in MiXCR, and kept productive beta chains. Identical CDR3 protein sequences are pooled into one entry, listed with their most common genes and DNA. Recorded for this sample are about 6,900 distinct CDR3 sequences; over 80% of them occurred a single time. The ten most abundant clones make up 3.4% of the sample.

The TCR originated in a woman younger than 35 who received the yellow fever vaccine. Donor details come from another sample of the same person, matched by shared clones. The sequencing here drew on T cells from blood (PBMCs), unsorted or a sorted subset (not recorded which), taken before or after yellow fever vaccination (not recorded which). This receptor chain uses TRBV29-1 and TRBJ1-2; the D gene remains uncertain. The DNA is TGCAGCGCTTTGTCACCGTATGGCTACACCTTC. Its coded protein is CSALSPYGYTF.